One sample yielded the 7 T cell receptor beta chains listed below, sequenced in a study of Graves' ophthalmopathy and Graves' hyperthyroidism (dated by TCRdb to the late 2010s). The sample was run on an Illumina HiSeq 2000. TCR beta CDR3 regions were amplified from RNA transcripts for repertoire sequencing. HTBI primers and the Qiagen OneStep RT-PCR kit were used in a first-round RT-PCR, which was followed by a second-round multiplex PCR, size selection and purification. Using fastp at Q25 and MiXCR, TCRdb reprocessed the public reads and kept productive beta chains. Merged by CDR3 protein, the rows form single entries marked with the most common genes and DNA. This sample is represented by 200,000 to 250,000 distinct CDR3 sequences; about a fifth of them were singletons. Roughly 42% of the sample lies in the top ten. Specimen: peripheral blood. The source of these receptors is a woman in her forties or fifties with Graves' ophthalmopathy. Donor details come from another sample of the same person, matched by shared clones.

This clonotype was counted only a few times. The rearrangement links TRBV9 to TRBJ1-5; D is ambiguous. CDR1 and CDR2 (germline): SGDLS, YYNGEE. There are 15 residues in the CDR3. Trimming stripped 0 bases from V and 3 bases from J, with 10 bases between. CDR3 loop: CASSVDEGVNQPQHF. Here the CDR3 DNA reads TGTGCCAGCAGCGTAGATGAGGGAGTCAATCAGCCCCAGCATTTT. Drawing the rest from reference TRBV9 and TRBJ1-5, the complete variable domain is DSGVTQTPKHLITATGQRVTLRCSPRSGDLSVYWYQQSLDQGLQFLIQYYNGEERAKGNILERFSAQQFPDLHSELNLSSLELGDSALYFCASSVDEGVNQPQHFGDGTRLSIL.

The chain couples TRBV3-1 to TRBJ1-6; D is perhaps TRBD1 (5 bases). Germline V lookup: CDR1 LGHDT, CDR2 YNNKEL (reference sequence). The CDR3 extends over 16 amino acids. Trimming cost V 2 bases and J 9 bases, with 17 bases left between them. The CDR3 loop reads CASSQRFQGGGSPLHF. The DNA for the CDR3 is TGTGCCAGCAGCCAAAGGTTCCAGGGCGGAGGTTCACCCCTCCACTTT.

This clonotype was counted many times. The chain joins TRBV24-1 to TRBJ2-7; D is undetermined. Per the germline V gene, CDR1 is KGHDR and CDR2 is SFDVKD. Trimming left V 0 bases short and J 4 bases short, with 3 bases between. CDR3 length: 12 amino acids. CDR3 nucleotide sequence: TGTGCCACCAGTGATTTGGGTTACGAGCAGTACTTC. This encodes CATSDLGYEQYF.

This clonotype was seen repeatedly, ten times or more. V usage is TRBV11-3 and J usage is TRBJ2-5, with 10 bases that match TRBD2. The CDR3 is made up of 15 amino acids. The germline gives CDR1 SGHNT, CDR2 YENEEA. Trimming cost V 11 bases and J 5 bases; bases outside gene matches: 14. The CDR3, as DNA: TGTGCCTCTTCGGACAGCGGGAGGGCCGAGGAGACCCAGTACTTC. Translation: CASSDSGRAEETQYF.

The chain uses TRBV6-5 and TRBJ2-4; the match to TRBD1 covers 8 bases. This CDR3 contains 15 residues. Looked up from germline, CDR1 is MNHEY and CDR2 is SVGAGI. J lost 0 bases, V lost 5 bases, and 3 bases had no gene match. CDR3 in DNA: TGTGCCAGCAGTCTACAGGGGGGAGCCAAAAACATTCAGTACTTC. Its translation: CASSLQGGAKNIQYF.

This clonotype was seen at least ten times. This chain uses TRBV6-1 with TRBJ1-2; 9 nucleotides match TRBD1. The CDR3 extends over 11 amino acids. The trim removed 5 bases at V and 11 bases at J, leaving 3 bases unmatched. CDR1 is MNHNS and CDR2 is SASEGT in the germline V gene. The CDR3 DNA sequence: TGTGCCAGCAGTAAAGGACAGGGGTACACCTTC. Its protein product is CASSKGQGYTF.

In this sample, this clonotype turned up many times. The CDR3 sequence: CASSIVGQGSEQYF. Written as DNA, the CDR3 is TGTGCCAGTAGTATAGTGGGACAGGGGTCCGAGCAGTACTTC. The V gene is TRBV19, the J gene TRBJ2-7; 10 bases fit TRBD1. The J segment lost 6 bases and the V segment lost 1 base, leaving 3 bases of the junction unmatched. Per germline, CDR1 LNHDA and CDR2 SQIVND (reference sequence). CDR3 size: 14 residues.